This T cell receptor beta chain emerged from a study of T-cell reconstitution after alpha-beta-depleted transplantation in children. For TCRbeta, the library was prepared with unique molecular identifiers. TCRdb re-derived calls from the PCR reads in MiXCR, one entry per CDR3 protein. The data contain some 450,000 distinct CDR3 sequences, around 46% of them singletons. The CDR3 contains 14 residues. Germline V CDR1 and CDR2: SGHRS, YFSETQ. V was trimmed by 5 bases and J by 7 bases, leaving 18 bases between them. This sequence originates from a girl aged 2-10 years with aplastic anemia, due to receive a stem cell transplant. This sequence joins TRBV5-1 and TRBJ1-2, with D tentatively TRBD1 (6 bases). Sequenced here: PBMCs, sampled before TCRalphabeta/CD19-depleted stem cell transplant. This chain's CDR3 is CASSPVGGVSGYTF. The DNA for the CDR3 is TGCGCCAGCAGTCCCGTAGGGGGAGTTAGTGGCTACACCTTC.